These 25 T cell receptor beta chains came from one sample sequenced in a study of blood T cell repertoires in COVID-19. The data were produced by immunoSEQ multiplex PCR, yet TCRdb's version contains in-frame clones alone and is incomplete. This table holds 50,000 to 60,000 clones, 80% to 85% found once. The sample comprised peripheral blood. Receptor source: a man older than 75 with COVID-19, enrolled during active disease.

The chain recombines TRBV5-1 with TRBJ2-1; the match to TRBD1 covers 9 bases. The CDR3 sequence is 13 residues long. Per germline, CDR1 SGHRS and CDR2 YFSETQ. V was clipped by 5 bases and J by 8 bases; unmatched bases: 5. The CDR3 DNA reads TGCGCCAGCAGGGGGACAGGGAGGGATGAGCAGTTCTTC. Its protein is CASRGTGRDEQFF.

This clone was detected once. The chain carries TRBV19 and TRBJ1-1, with a weak D call TRBD1 (6 bases). CDR3 size: 13 residues. Trimming removed 7 bases from V and 2 bases from J, with 11 bases in between. Germline lookup yields CDR1 LNHDA and CDR2 SQIVND (reference sequence). CDR3 nucleotides: TGTGCCAGTAAGTACAGGGACAACACTGAAGCTTTCTTT. It translates to CASKYRDNTEAFF. Supplemented by reference TRBV19 and TRBJ1-1, the full variable domain reads DGGITQSPKYLFRKEGQNVTLSCEQNLNHDAMYWYRQDPGQGLRLIYYSQIVNDFQKGDIAEGYSVSREKKESFPLTVTSAQKNPTAFYLCASKYRDNTEAFFGQGTRLTVV.

The V and J genes are TRBV28 and TRBJ2-1; weak D call: TRBD1 (6 bases). Germline values: CDR1 MDHEN, CDR2 SYDVKM. This CDR3 has 16 amino acids. With 3 bases removed from V and 2 bases from J, the gap between germline ends came to 14 bases. The CDR3 region has the DNA TGTGCCAGCAGTTTCCCTCGACAGGTTGCCTACAATGAGCAGTTCTTC. It yields the protein CASSFPRQVAYNEQFF.

CDR3 protein: CAISAGTDQTGELFF. In DNA form, the CDR3 reads TGTGCCATCAGTGCCGGGACAGATCAAACCGGGGAGCTGTTTTTT. J is TRBJ2-2 and V is TRBV10-3, with TRBD1 identical over 7 bases. J was trimmed by 5 bases and V by 4 bases; bases with no gene match: 7. Germline CDR1 reads ENHRY; CDR2 reads SYGVKD. The CDR3 has 15 amino acids.

This chain uses TRBV5-1 with TRBJ2-1, with D possibly being TRBD1 (6 bases). Germline V lookup: CDR1 SGHRS, CDR2 YFSETQ. CDR3 length equals 14 residues. With 0 bases removed from V and 8 bases from J, the gap between germline ends came to 12 bases. Here the CDR3 reads CASSLGQEGDEQFF. DNA for the CDR3: TGCGCCAGCAGCTTGGGACAGGAAGGTGATGAGCAGTTCTTC.

The CDR3 loop reads CASSPPAGGDEQYF. CDR3 in DNA: TGTGCCAGCTCACCCCCAGCGGGGGGAGACGAGCAGTACTTC. The chain recombines TRBV18 with TRBJ2-7; 9 positions agree with TRBD2. The CDR3 covers 14 residues. Per the germline V gene, CDR1 is KGHSH and CDR2 is LQKENI. Trimming at V came to 3 bases and at J to 5 bases, leaving 5 bases not matched to a gene.

J is TRBJ1-2 and V is TRBV19; TRBD1 matches 8 bases. The CDR3 is 14 residues long. Germline V gene lookup returns CDR1 LNHDA and CDR2 SQIVND (reference sequence). V lost 9 bases, J lost 3 bases, and 9 bases stayed unmatched. As DNA, the CDR3 is TGTGCCAGCTCTCCTGAGACAGGGGACTATGGCTACACCTTC. This encodes CASSPETGDYGYTF.

The V call is TRBV14, the J call TRBJ2-1; 9 bases agree with TRBD1. CDR3 length: 14 amino acids. V gave up 5 bases and J gave up 7 bases; unmatched junction bases: 6. Germline lookup yields CDR1 SGHDN and CDR2 FVKESK. The CDR3 loop is CASSAPGTGNEQFF. The CDR3 DNA is TGTGCCAGCAGCGCCCCCGGGACAGGGAATGAGCAGTTCTTC.

The rearrangement links TRBV6-5 to TRBJ1-6; 7 bases align to TRBD1. Germline CDR1 is MNHEY and CDR2 is SVGAGI. The ends lost 0 bases at V and 6 bases at J; junction bases unmatched: 5. The length of the CDR3 is 16 residues. The CDR3 region is CASSYSRGDSNSPLHF. The DNA for the CDR3 is TGTGCCAGCAGTTACTCGAGGGGGGACAGTAATTCACCCCTCCACTTT.

The chain combines TRBV27 with TRBJ1-1; D call uncertain. CDR3 length equals 14 residues. Germline loops: CDR1 MNHEY, CDR2 SMNVEV (reference sequence). The ends were cut back, 6 bases at V and 5 bases at J, with 16 bases in the middle. In DNA, the CDR3 is TGTGCCAGCAGCGACGGGCTCCGCGGGACTGAAGCTTTCTTT. Its translation: CASSDGLRGTEAFF.

The rearrangement links TRBV30 to TRBJ2-1; 9 bases are shared with TRBD2. The CDR3 loop spans 14 amino acids. In germline, CDR1 is GTSNPN, CDR2 SVGIG (reference sequence). With V trimmed by 0 bases and J by 7 bases, 4 bases remained unmatched. The CDR3 here is CAWSVSSGRNEQFF. The CDR3 DNA reads TGTGCCTGGAGTGTGAGTAGCGGGAGAAATGAGCAGTTCTTC.

This clone was counted a few times. This chain connects TRBV6-2 or TRBV6-3 to TRBJ2-5; 7 nucleotides agree with TRBD1. There are 15 residues in the CDR3. V gave up 4 bases and J gave up 4 bases; unmatched junction bases: 9. Germline V gene sequence: CDR1 MNHEY, CDR2 SVGEGT. The CDR3 reads CASSSGQPYGETQYF. The CDR3 bases are TGTGCCAGCAGTTCGGGACAGCCCTACGGAGAGACCCAGTACTTC.

The chain carries TRBV6-4 and TRBJ2-7; D not certain. The CDR3 spans 11 residues. With 2 bases removed from V and 4 bases from J, the gap between germline ends came to 3 bases. Germline V gene data show CDR1 as MRHNA and CDR2 as SNTAGT. CDR3 in DNA: TGTGCCAGCAGTGACCGGTACGAGCAGTACTTC. Protein sequence: CASSDRYEQYF.

V and J are TRBV2 and TRBJ1-2, with D perhaps TRBD1 (5 bases). CDR3 length equals 14 residues. The ends were cut back, 4 bases at V and 3 bases at J, with 12 bases in the middle. Germline assignment: CDR1 SNHLY and CDR2 FYNNEI. CDR3 region: CASSVARGDYGYTF. The CDR3, as DNA: TGTGCCAGCAGTGTCGCCCGGGGGGACTATGGCTACACCTTC.

This chain links TRBV7-9 with TRBJ1-2; no clear D. Germline lookup yields CDR1 SEHNR and CDR2 FQNEAQ (reference sequence). The CDR3 has 14 amino acids. V was clipped by 1 base and J by 5 bases, with 11 bases between them. The CDR3 loop is CASSLGSSGYGYTF. CDR3 coding DNA: TGTGCCAGCAGCTTAGGGTCATCCGGGTATGGCTACACCTTC.

The rearrangement joins TRBV5-6 to TRBJ1-4; a possible D gene is TRBD1 (5 bases). Germline V gives CDR1 SGHDT, CDR2 YYEEEE. The CDR3 loop spans 14 amino acids. V lost 2 bases, J lost 7 bases, and 12 bases lay in between. CDR3 sequence: CASSFQGLAEKLFF. As DNA, the CDR3 is TGTGCCAGCAGCTTTCAGGGACTAGCTGAAAAACTGTTTTTT.

V and J are TRBV19 and TRBJ2-6; TRBD2 agrees at 10 bases. From germline, CDR1 is LNHDA and CDR2 SQIVND (reference sequence). J lost 0 bases, V lost 3 bases, and 5 bases had no gene match. CDR3 length equals 18 residues. The DNA of the CDR3 is TGTGCCAGTAGTATTAGGAGCGGGGGGGACTCTGGGGCCAACGTCCTGACTTTC. Protein product: CASSIRSGGDSGANVLTF. The full variable domain, rest sourced from reference TRBV19 and TRBJ2-6, is DGGITQSPKYLFRKEGQNVTLSCEQNLNHDAMYWYRQDPGQGLRLIYYSQIVNDFQKGDIAEGYSVSREKKESFPLTVTSAQKNPTAFYLCASSIRSGGDSGANVLTFGAGSRLTVL.

The V call is TRBV7-6, the J call TRBJ1-1; D is perhaps TRBD1 (5 bases). The germline V gene encodes CDR1 SGHVS and CDR2 FNYEAQ. The CDR3 has 16 amino acids. With 5 bases removed from V and 4 bases from J, the gap between germline ends came to 20 bases. The CDR3 DNA follows: TGTGCCAGCAGCCCCGGGAGGGGCCCGGGTGCCACTGAAGCTTTCTTT. Its translation: CASSPGRGPGATEAFF.

The V call is TRBV28, the J call TRBJ1-6, with D possibly being TRBD1 (6 bases). Germline V lookup: CDR1 MDHEN, CDR2 SYDVKM. Deletions cut 10 bases from V and 7 bases from J, with 20 bases between. This CDR3 is built from 15 residues. The DNA of the CDR3 is TGTGCCATCCAGGGGACGGGGGGAAGCAATTCACCCCTCCACTTT. Translating gives CAIQGTGGSNSPLHF.

This clone was recorded once. This chain uses TRBV18 with TRBJ1-4; 9 positions agree with TRBD1. Trimming cost V 3 bases and J 7 bases; bases outside gene matches: 3. CDR1 and CDR2 from the germline V gene are KGHSH and LQKENI. This CDR3 spans 14 amino acids. CDR3 bases: TGTGCCAGCTCACCGGGACAGGGTTCTGAAAAACTGTTTTTT. Protein: CASSPGQGSEKLFF.

The chain has TRBV12-3 or TRBV12-4 and TRBJ1-5; D gene unclear. V lost 8 bases to trimming and J lost 3 bases, with 11 bases between them. The CDR3 has 13 amino acids. The CDR3: CASGSSVNQPQHF. The CDR3, as DNA: TGTGCCAGCGGGAGTAGTGTCAATCAGCCCCAGCATTTT.

The V call is TRBV19, the J call TRBJ1-1, with 9 bases matching TRBD1. Germline V gene data show CDR1 as LNHDA and CDR2 as SQIVND (reference sequence). There are 12 residues in the CDR3. The V gene end was trimmed by 6 bases and the J gene end by 5 bases; junction bases not matched to a gene: 1. CDR3 region: CASRTGGTEAFF. The CDR3 nucleotides read TGTGCCAGTAGGACAGGGGGGACTGAAGCTTTCTTT.

The chain has TRBV19 and TRBJ1-1; the D is unclear. This CDR3 spans 12 amino acids. Germline values: CDR1 LNHDA, CDR2 SQIVND (reference sequence). Between the trimmed V and J ends, which lost 5 bases and 5 bases, there was a span of 9 bases. The CDR3 reads CASSPPSTEAFF. CDR3 DNA: TGTGCCAGTAGTCCCCCGAGTACTGAAGCTTTCTTT.

This chain joins TRBV30 and TRBJ1-6, with 8 bases matching TRBD1. Looked up from germline, CDR1 is GTSNPN and CDR2 is SVGIG (reference sequence). The CDR3 covers 19 residues. J gave up 0 bases and V 5 bases, and 15 bases lay outside the gene matches. The CDR3 protein is CAWGRQGRSLSSYNSPLHF. The CDR3 DNA follows: TGTGCCTGGGGGCGACAGGGGCGTTCTCTGAGCTCCTATAATTCACCCCTCCACTTT.

The V and J genes are TRBV6-2 or TRBV6-3 and TRBJ2-1, with TRBD2 as a possible D gene (5 bases). Germline values: CDR1 MNHEY, CDR2 SVGEGT. This CDR3 has 15 residues. V was shortened by 2 bases and J by 0 bases, with 8 bases between the two germline ends. The CDR3, as DNA: TGTGCCAGCAGTTACCGGCGGGCCTCCTACAATGAGCAGTTCTTC. It yields the protein CASSYRRASYNEQFF.